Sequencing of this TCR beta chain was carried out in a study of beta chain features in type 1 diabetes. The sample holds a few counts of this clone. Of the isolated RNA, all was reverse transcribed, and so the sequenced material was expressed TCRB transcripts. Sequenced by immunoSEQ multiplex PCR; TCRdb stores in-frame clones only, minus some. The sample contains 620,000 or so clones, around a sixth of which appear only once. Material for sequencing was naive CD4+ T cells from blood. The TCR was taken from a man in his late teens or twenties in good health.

The CDR3 bases are TGTGCCAGCAGGGTTTCGAACACCGGGGAGCTGTTTTTT. It encodes CASRVSNTGELFF. V is TRBV25-1 and J is TRBJ2-2, with D hard to call. The CDR3 consists of 13 residues. V was clipped by 6 bases and J by 0 bases, with 5 bases between them. Germline loops: CDR1 MGHDK, CDR2 SYGVNS.